One and the same sample provided the 9 T cell receptor beta chains below, sequenced in a study of blood T cell repertoires in COVID-19. This table comes from immunoSEQ multiplex PCR, and its TCRdb copy is limited to in-frame clones, with some not included. This sample has 90,000 or so clones, with approximately 91% found just once. Sequenced material: peripheral blood. The receptors were sampled from a man in his sixties with COVID-19, enrolled during active disease.

The chain has TRBV15 and TRBJ2-2; 7 nucleotides align to TRBD2. The CDR3 has 17 residues. V trimming: 8 bases; J trimming: 1 base; junction bases outside the gene matches: 13. Germline V gene data show CDR1 as LNHNV and CDR2 as YYDKDF (reference sequence). CDR3 sequence reads: CATCPLGVAGNTGELFF. As DNA, the CDR3 is TGTGCCACCTGCCCGTTGGGGGTAGCGGGGAACACCGGGGAGCTGTTTTTT.

The chain recombines TRBV4-2 with TRBJ1-2; perhaps TRBD1 as D (6 bases). V dropped 2 bases and J dropped 2 bases, with 12 bases sitting between them. There are 15 residues in the CDR3. Germline V gene lookup returns CDR1 LGHNA and CDR2 YNFKEQ. CDR3 loop: CASSQQLTGNYGYTF. The CDR3 bases are TGTGCCAGCAGCCAACAGCTTACAGGGAACTATGGCTACACCTTC.

The chain employs TRBV5-8 and TRBJ2-7; 11 bases are shared with TRBD2. J was trimmed by 3 bases and V by 4 bases; bases with no gene match: 3. The V gene's germline CDR1 is SGHTS and CDR2 YDEGEE. The CDR3 consists of 14 residues. The CDR3 loop reads CASSLGLAVYEQYF. CDR3 coding DNA: TGTGCCAGCAGCCTGGGACTAGCGGTCTACGAGCAGTACTTC. Complete variable domain (other parts from reference TRBV5-8 and TRBJ2-7): EAGVTQSPTHLIKTRGQQATLRCSPISGHTSVYWYQQALGLGLQFLLWYDEGEERNRGNFPPRFSGRQFPNYSSELNVNALELEDSALYLCASSLGLAVYEQYFGPGTRLTVT.

This rearrangement joins TRBV5-4 to TRBJ2-7; tentatively, D is TRBD1 (6 bases). Trimming cost V 4 bases and J 3 bases, with 11 bases left between them. The CDR3 is made up of 13 amino acids. Per germline, CDR1 SGHNT and CDR2 YYREEE (reference sequence). CDR3 nucleotides: TGTGCCAGCAGCCCCGACAGGAACTACGAGCAGTACTTC. Translating it yields CASSPDRNYEQYF.

V usage is TRBV28 and J usage is TRBJ2-3; D might be TRBD2 (5 bases). Germline CDR1 is MDHEN and CDR2 is SYDVKM. CDR3 length: 12 amino acids. Trimming shortened V by 7 bases and J by 4 bases, and 9 bases separated the two germline ends. The CDR3 DNA sequence: TGTGCCAGCACTAGGGAGCCAGATACGCAGTATTTT. It specifies CASTREPDTQYF.

The chain employs TRBV7-3 and TRBJ2-3, with 10 positions matching TRBD1. The CDR3 has 15 residues. Trimming took 5 bases from V and 1 from J; bases not matched to a gene: 3. Germline CDR1 SGHTA, CDR2 FQGTGA. The CDR3 region has the DNA TGTGCCAGCAGCCACGGGACAGGGGGCACAGATACGCAGTATTTT. Protein product: CASSHGTGGTDTQYF. The whole variable domain, remainder taken from reference TRBV7-3 and TRBJ2-3, is GAGVSQTPSNKVTEKGKYVELRCDPISGHTALYWYRQSLGQGPEFLIYFQGTGAADDSGLPNDRFFAVRPEGSVSTLKIQRTERGDSAVYLCASSHGTGGTDTQYFGPGTRLTVL.

The chain employs TRBV5-1 and TRBJ2-1, with 9 bases aligning to TRBD2. Germline-derived CDR1 and CDR2 are SGHRS and YFSETQ. CDR3 size: 15 residues. J lost 4 bases, V lost 0 bases, and 2 bases had no gene match. The CDR3 sequence is CASSLALAGYNEQFF. The CDR3 nucleotides read TGCGCCAGCAGCTTGGCTCTAGCGGGGTACAATGAGCAGTTCTTC.

V gene TRBV9 combines with J gene TRBJ1-5, with a weak D call TRBD1 (5 bases). From germline, CDR1 is SGDLS and CDR2 YYNGEE. This CDR3 is built from 13 residues. The germline V and J ends were trimmed by 3 bases and 1 base, with 5 bases remaining between them. CDR3 bases: TGTGCCAGCAGCGGGGGCAGCAATCAGCCCCAGCATTTT. This codes for CASSGGSNQPQHF.

V gene TRBV6-6 combines with J gene TRBJ1-5; no clear D. Germline V CDR1 and CDR2: MNHNY, SVGAGI (reference sequence). Trimming took 7 bases from V and 3 from J, leaving 10 bases between them. The CDR3 is 13 residues long. The CDR3: CASTPGYNQPQHF. Here the CDR3 DNA reads TGTGCCAGCACTCCGGGGTACAATCAGCCCCAGCATTTT.